The text below deals with one T cell receptor (beta chain). Blood got drawn at baseline, again on cycle 4 day 1, and then on cycle 7 day 1. These data are taken from a study of OX40 agonist ivuxolimab in advanced cancers. For the study at large: Ivuxolimab, an antibody that agonizes OX40 (CD134), was administered to the patients. A history of anti-PD-1, anti-PD-L1 or anti-CTLA-4 therapy was acceptable, and more than 30% had some.

Germline V gene sequence: CDR1 LNHNV, CDR2 YYDKDF (reference sequence). V was pared by 9 bases and J by 2 bases, with 11 bases between. The CDR3 totals 12 residues. This table comes from immunoSEQ multiplex PCR, and its TCRdb copy is limited to in-frame clones, with some not included. In the table there are about 52,000 clones, about 86% of which are singletons. Sequenced here: CD4+ or CD8+ T cells sorted from blood, sampled in a trial of the OX40 agonist ivuxolimab. The chain employs TRBV15 and TRBJ2-7; the D is unclear. This sequence was found in an adult with an advanced solid tumor such as melanoma, head and neck, liver or kidney cancer. CDR3 nucleotide sequence: TGTGCCACTCGACCTGGGCCCTACGAGCAGTACTTC. Translated, it gives CATRPGPYEQYF.